This TCR beta chain is from a study of T cell responses to AZD1222 COVID-19 vaccine. The length of the CDR3 is 17 residues. Germline CDR1 and CDR2: KGHSH and LQKENI. V was pared by 3 bases and J by 2 bases, with 17 bases between. Study outcomes and limitations: The repertoires were collected only after the peak T cell response. Only a handful of AZD1222 recipients tested seropositive at baseline.

Details on this clone: Its antigen is still unknown.

The assay was immunoSEQ multiplex PCR, and TCRdb's table has in-frame clones only and misses some. The table lists about 130,000 clones, 65% to 90% of them singletons. The receptor was isolated from an adult in good health. V gene TRBV18 combines with J gene TRBJ1-5, with D tentatively TRBD1 (5 bases). The input for sequencing was peripheral blood, taken on day 0 of AZD1222 vaccination. DNA of the CDR3: TGTGCCAGCTCACCTGCGGGGGATTGGGGGGGCAATCAGCCCCAGCATTTT. The encoded protein is CASSPAGDWGGNQPQHF.